These 15 T cell receptor beta chains originate from one sample sequenced in a study of blood T cell repertoires in COVID-19. Method: immunoSEQ multiplex PCR; TCRdb's copy keeps in-frame clones and lacks some. The table includes about 30,000 clones, 68% detected once. Sequenced: peripheral blood. These receptors were taken from a human donor in a cohort sampled during active COVID-19.

This clone is labeled medium-sized. The chain uses TRBV6-9 and TRBJ2-1; D is unclear. The CDR3 is made up of 15 amino acids. CDR1 and CDR2 from the germline V gene are MNHGY and SVAAGI. Trimming took off 8 bases at V and 6 bases at J, with 20 bases between the two ends. The DNA of the CDR3 is TGTGCCAGCCAAACACGACACCCCTGGGCCAATGAGCAGTTCTTC. Translated: CASQTRHPWANEQFF.

This clone was detected only a few times. This chain links TRBV2 with TRBJ1-2; no firm D call. Trimming stripped 1 base from V and 10 bases from J, with 22 bases between. This CDR3 spans 16 amino acids. Germline lookup yields CDR1 SNHLY and CDR2 FYNNEI. CDR3 loop: CASSEGRSLGLAVYTF. CDR3 coding DNA: TGTGCCAGCAGTGAAGGCAGGTCCCTAGGACTAGCGGTCTACACCTTC.

This chain connects TRBV6-6 to TRBJ1-6, with D possibly TRBD1 on 6 matching bases. Germline loops: CDR1 MNHNY, CDR2 SVGAGI (reference sequence). Deletions cut 6 bases from V and 10 bases from J, with 16 bases between. This CDR3 region has 14 residues. In DNA form, the CDR3 reads TGTGCCAGCAGCCCAAACCGGGACACCTCACCCCTCCACTTT. This codes for CASSPNRDTSPLHF.

This chain uses TRBV6-5 with TRBJ1-1; 10 nucleotides line up with TRBD1. CDR1 is MNHEY and CDR2 is SVGAGI in the germline V gene. With V trimmed by 5 bases and J by 4 bases, 1 base remained unmatched. The CDR3 covers 13 residues. Here the CDR3 reads CASSRDRGTEAFF. DNA for the CDR3: TGTGCCAGCAGTCGGGACAGGGGCACTGAAGCTTTCTTT.

This clone was seen a few times. This chain links TRBV7-6 with TRBJ2-3, with D tentatively TRBD2 (5 bases). The CDR3 has 14 amino acids. Trimming pared 2 bases from V and 11 bases from J, leaving 17 bases between. In germline, CDR1 is SGHVS, CDR2 FNYEAQ. In DNA, the CDR3 is TGTGCCAGCAGCTTAAGCGGCGGGCGCGTTGGGCAGTATTTT. Encoded protein: CASSLSGGRVGQYF.

This clone was found a few times. J is TRBJ1-1 and V is TRBV7-2; TRBD1 matches 7 bases. Germline CDR1 and CDR2: SGHTA and FQGNSA. Trimming took 4 bases from V and 4 from J; bases not matched to a gene: 3. CDR3 size: 13 residues. CDR3 region: CASSYHRGTEAFF. The CDR3 region has the DNA TGTGCCAGCAGCTACCACAGGGGCACTGAAGCTTTCTTT.

There are a few counts of this clone. J is TRBJ1-3 and V is TRBV7-8; 8 bases match TRBD1. This CDR3 contains 15 residues. Germline V gene data show CDR1 as SGHVS and CDR2 as FQNEAQ. V lost 3 bases to trimming and J lost 4 bases; unmatched junction nucleotides: 5. The CDR3: CASSLVGQEGNTIYF. Written as DNA, the CDR3 is TGTGCCAGCAGCTTGGTGGGACAGGAAGGAAACACCATATATTTT. Together with reference TRBV7-8 and TRBJ1-3, the CDR3 gives the full variable domain: GAGVSQSPRYKVAKRGQDVALRCDPISGHVSLFWYQQALGQGPEFLTYFQNEAQLDKSGLPSDRFFAERPEGSVSTLKIQRTQQEDSAVYLCASSLVGQEGNTIYFGEGSWLTVV.

This chain uses TRBV19 with TRBJ2-1; perhaps TRBD1 as D (6 bases). Trimming pared 3 bases from V and 7 bases from J, leaving 13 bases between. The CDR3 is 14 residues long. Germline V gives CDR1 LNHDA, CDR2 SQIVND (reference sequence). CDR3 bases: TGTGCCAGTAGTATCGGGACACCTTATAATGAGCAGTTCTTC. Protein product: CASSIGTPYNEQFF. The variable domain in full, with the rest retrieved from reference TRBV19 and TRBJ2-1, is DGGITQSPKYLFRKEGQNVTLSCEQNLNHDAMYWYRQDPGQGLRLIYYSQIVNDFQKGDIAEGYSVSREKKESFPLTVTSAQKNPTAFYLCASSIGTPYNEQFFGPGTRLTVL.

The V gene is TRBV18, the J gene TRBJ1-4; D unresolved. With 2 bases removed from V and 0 bases from J, the gap between germline ends came to 10 bases. This CDR3 contains 16 residues. Per the germline V gene, CDR1 is KGHSH and CDR2 is LQKENI. The CDR3 sequence is CASSPLRVATNEKLFF. CDR3 DNA sequence: TGTGCCAGCTCACCATTACGTGTAGCAACTAATGAAAAACTGTTTTTT.

This clone has just a few counts. This rearrangement joins TRBV7-7 to TRBJ2-5; the match to TRBD2 covers 7 bases. The V gene's germline CDR1 is SSHAT and CDR2 FNYEAQ (reference sequence). V lost 6 bases to trimming and J lost 4 bases; unmatched junction nucleotides: 11. There are 15 residues in the CDR3. This CDR3 reads CASRPVAGVLETQYF. CDR3 nucleotides: TGTGCCAGCAGGCCCGTAGCGGGTGTGTTAGAGACCCAGTACTTC. Looking up the rest from reference TRBV7-7 and TRBJ2-5 gives the full variable domain: GAGVSQSPRYKVTKRGQDVTLRCDPISSHATLYWYQQALGQGPEFLTYFNYEAQPDKSGLPSDRFSAERPEGSISTLTIQRTEQRDSAMYRCASRPVAGVLETQYFGPGTRLLVL.

This clone was recorded a few times. The rearrangement uses TRBV28 and TRBJ1-6; a possible D gene is TRBD1 (5 bases). The CDR3 is 14 residues long. Germline values: CDR1 MDHEN, CDR2 SYDVKM. With 3 bases removed from V and 8 bases from J, the gap between germline ends came to 11 bases. In nucleotides, the CDR3 is TGTGCCAGCAGTTTGGGACGGGGGGATTCACCCCTCCACTTT. It specifies CASSLGRGDSPLHF.

This clone was recorded a few times. V and J are TRBV6-6 and TRBJ2-1; the match to TRBD2 covers 12 bases. J gave up 8 bases and V 4 bases, and 9 bases lay outside the gene matches. The CDR3 spans 16 residues. The germline V gene encodes CDR1 MNHNY and CDR2 SVGAGI (reference sequence). The CDR3 sequence: CASSFPSGGATDEQFF. CDR3 sequence (DNA): TGTGCCAGCAGTTTTCCTAGCGGGGGGGCCACCGATGAGCAGTTCTTC.

J is TRBJ2-3 and V is TRBV13; 8 positions agree with TRBD1. Germline assignment: CDR1 PRHDT and CDR2 FYEKMQ (reference sequence). The CDR3 extends over 12 amino acids. V lost 5 bases and J lost 8; bases outside the gene matches: 3. The CDR3 DNA follows: TGTGCCAGCAGCGGACAGGGAATTACGCAGTATTTT. Its protein is CASSGQGITQYF.

The J gene is TRBJ1-4, the V gene TRBV19, with no clear D. CDR1 is LNHDA and CDR2 is SQIVND in the germline V gene (reference sequence). The V end lost 5 bases, the J end lost 5 bases, and 6 bases lay between the germline ends. The CDR3 is 12 amino acids. The CDR3 DNA is TGTGCCAGTAGTCGGGGAAATGAAAAACTGTTTTTT. It is translated as CASSRGNEKLFF.

Here the CDR3 reads CASSSRLEGNTIYF. The CDR3 DNA reads TGTGCCAGCAGCTCCCGCCTCGAGGGAAACACCATATATTTT. The J gene is TRBJ1-3, the V gene TRBV11-2; no firm D call. Germline V lookup: CDR1 SGHAT, CDR2 FQNNGV. The CDR3 runs 14 residues. Trimming removed 4 bases from V and 4 bases from J, with 11 bases in between.